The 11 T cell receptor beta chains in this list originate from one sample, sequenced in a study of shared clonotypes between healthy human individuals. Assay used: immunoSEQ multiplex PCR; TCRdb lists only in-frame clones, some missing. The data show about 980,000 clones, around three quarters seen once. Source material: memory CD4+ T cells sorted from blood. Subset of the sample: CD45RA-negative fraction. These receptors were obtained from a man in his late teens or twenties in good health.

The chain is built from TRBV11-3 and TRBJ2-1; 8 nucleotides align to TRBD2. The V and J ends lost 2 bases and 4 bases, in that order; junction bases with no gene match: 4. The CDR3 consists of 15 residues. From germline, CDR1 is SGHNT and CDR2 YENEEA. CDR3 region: CASSLSAGAYNEQFF. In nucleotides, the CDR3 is TGTGCCAGCAGCTTATCAGCGGGGGCGTACAATGAGCAGTTCTTC.

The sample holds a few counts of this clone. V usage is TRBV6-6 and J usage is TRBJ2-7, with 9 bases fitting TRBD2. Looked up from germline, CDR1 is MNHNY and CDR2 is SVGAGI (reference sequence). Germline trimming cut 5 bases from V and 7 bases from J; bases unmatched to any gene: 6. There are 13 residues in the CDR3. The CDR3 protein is CASSTGTSREQYF. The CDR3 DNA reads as TGTGCCAGCAGTACCGGGACTAGCCGTGAGCAGTACTTC.

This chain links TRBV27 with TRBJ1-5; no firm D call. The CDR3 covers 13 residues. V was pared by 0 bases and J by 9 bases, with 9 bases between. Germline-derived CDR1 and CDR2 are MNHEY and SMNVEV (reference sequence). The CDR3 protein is CASSLSRGGPQHF. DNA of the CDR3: TGTGCCAGCAGTTTATCCCGGGGTGGGCCCCAGCATTTT.

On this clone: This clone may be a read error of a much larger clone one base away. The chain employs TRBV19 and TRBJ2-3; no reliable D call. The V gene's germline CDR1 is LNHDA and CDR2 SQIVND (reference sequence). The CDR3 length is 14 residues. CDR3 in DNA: TGTGTCAGTAGTCTCCCGGGTCTCACAGATACGCAGTATTTT. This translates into CVSSLPGLTDTQYF.

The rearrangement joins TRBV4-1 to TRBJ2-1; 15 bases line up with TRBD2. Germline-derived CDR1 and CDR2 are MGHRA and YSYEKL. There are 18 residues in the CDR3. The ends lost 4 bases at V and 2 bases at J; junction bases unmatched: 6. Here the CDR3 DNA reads TGCGCCAGCAGCCTTGGGACTAGCGGGGGGCCCCCCTACAATGAGCAGTTCTTC. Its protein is CASSLGTSGGPPYNEQFF.

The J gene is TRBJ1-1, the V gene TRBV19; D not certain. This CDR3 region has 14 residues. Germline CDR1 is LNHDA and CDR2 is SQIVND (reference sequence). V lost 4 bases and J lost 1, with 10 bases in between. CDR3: CASSTGHRNTEAFF. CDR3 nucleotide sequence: TGTGCCAGTAGTACAGGCCACAGGAACACTGAAGCTTTCTTT.

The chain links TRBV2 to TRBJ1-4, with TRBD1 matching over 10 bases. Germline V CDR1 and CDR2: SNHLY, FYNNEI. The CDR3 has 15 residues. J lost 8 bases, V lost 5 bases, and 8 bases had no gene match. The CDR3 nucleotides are TGTGCCAGCAGTACCGGGACAGGGGAAAGGGAAAAACTGTTTTTT. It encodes CASSTGTGEREKLFF.

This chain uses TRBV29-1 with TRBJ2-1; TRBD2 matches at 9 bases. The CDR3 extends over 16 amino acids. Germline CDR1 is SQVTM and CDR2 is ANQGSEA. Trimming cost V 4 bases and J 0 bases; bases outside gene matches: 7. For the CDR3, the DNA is TGCAGCGTTGGCGGGAGGGCCCGACGCTCCTACAATGAGCAGTTCTTC. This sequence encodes CSVGGRARRSYNEQFF.

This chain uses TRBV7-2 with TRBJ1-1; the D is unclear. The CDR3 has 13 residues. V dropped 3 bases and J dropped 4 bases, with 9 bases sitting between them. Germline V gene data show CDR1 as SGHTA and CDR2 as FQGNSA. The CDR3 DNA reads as TGTGCCAGCAGCTTGAGAGGGTTCACTGAAGCTTTCTTT. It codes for CASSLRGFTEAFF.

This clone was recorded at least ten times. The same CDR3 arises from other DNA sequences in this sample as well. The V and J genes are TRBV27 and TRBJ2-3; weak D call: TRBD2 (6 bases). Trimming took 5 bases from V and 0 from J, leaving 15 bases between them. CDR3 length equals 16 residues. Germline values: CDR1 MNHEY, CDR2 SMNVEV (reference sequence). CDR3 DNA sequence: TGTGCCAGCAGTACTCGACTAGGGGCGAGCACAGATACGCAGTATTTT. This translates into CASSTRLGASTDTQYF.

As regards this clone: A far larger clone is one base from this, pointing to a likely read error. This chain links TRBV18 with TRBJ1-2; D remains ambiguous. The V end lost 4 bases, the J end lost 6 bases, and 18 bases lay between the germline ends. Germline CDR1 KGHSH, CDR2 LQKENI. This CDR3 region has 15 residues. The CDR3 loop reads CASSLPIKDTHGYTF. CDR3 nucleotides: TGTGCCAGCTCACTTCCGATCAAGGATACCCATGGCTACACCTTC.